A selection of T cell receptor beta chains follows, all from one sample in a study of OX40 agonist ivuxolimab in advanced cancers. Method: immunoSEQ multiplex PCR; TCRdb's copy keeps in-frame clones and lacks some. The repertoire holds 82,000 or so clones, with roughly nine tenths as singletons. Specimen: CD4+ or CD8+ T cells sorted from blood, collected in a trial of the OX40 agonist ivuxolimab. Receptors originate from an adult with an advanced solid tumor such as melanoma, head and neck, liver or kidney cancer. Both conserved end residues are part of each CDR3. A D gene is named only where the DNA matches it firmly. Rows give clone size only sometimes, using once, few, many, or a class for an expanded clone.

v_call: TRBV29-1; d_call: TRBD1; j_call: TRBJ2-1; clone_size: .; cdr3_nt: TGCAGCGTTGAATTACCGGGACAGGGGATGGGTGAGCAGTTCTTC; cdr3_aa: CSVELPGQGMGEQFF
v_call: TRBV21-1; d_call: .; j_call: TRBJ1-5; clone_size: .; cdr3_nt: TGTGCCAGCAGCAAAGGGAGGGGGAATCAGCCCCAGCATTTT; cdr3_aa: CASSKGRGNQPQHF
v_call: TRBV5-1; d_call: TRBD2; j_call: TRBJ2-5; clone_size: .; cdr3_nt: TGCGCCAGCAGCCTACGACTAGCGGGAGAGACCCAGTACTTC; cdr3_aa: CASSLRLAGETQYF
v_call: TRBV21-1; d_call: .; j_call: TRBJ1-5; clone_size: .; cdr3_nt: TGTGCCAGCAGCAAAGCTCAGGTGACAGGGGTCTATGAGCCCCAGCATTTT; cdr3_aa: CASSKAQVTGVYEPQHF
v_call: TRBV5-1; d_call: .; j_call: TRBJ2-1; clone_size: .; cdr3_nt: TGCGCCAGCAGCTTGGTGGGCGATTCCTACAATGAGCAGTTCTTC; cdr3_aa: CASSLVGDSYNEQFF
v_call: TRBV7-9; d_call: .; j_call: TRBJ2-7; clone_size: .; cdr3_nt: TGTGCCAGCACCCTCTCTAGGGACGGCGGCTACGAGCAGTACTTC; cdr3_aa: CASTLSRDGGYEQYF
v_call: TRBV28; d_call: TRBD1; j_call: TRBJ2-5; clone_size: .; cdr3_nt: TGTGCCAGCAGCCCCGGACAGGGTCCCGAGACCCAGTACTTC; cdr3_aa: CASSPGQGPETQYF
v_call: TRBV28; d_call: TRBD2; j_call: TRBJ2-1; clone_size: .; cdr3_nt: TGTGCCAGCAGCCCTAGGGGACTAGCGGGCGATGAGCAGTTCTTC; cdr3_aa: CASSPRGLAGDEQFF
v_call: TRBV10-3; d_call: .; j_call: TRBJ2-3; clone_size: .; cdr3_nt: TGTGCCATCAGTGAAGGCTGGGACAACACAGATACGCAGTATTTT; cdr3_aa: CAISEGWDNTDTQYF
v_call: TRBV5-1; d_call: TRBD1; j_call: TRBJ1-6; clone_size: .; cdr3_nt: TGCGCCAGCAGCGGAGCACAGGGGGCAAGCAATTCACCCCTCCACTTT; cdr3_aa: CASSGAQGASNSPLHF
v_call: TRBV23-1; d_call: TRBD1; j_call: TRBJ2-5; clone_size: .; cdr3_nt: TGCGCCAGGGACAGGGAAGAGACCCAGTACTTC; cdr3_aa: CARDREETQYF
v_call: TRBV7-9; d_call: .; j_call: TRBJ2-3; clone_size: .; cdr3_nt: TGTGCCAGCAGCCCCGGGACCCCAGATACGCAGTATTTT; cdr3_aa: CASSPGTPDTQYF
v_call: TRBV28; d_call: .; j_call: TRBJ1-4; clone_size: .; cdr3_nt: TGTGCCAGCAGTTTACAGCGGGAACCTGAAAAACTGTTTTTT; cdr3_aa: CASSLQREPEKLFF
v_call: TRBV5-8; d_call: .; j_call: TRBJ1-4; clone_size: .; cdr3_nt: TGTGCCAGCAGCCGAGGAGGGGCAACTAATGAAAAACTGTTTTTT; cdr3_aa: CASSRGGATNEKLFF
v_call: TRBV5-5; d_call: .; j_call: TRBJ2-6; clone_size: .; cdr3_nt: TGTGCCAGCAGCTTGCTTCCGGGCGACTCTGGGGCCAACGTCCTGACTTTC; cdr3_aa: CASSLLPGDSGANVLTF
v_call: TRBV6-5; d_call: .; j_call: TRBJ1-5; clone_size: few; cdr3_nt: TGTGCCAGCAGTTACGGGGGCAGGGAGGCGCCCCAGCATTTT; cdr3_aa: CASSYGGREAPQHF
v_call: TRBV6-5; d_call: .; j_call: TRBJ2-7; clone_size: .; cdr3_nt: TGTGCCAGCACCGACAACGGGAACTCCTACGAGCAGTACTTC; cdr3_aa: CASTDNGNSYEQYF
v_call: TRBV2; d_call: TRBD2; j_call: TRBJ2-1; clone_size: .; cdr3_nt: TGTGCCAGCAGCGCGACTAGCGGGAGGGCCTCGAGGAATGAGCAGTTCTTC; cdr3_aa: CASSATSGRASRNEQFF
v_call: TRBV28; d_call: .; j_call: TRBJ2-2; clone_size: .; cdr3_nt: TGTGCCAGCAGTTTGGGGGCCCTGAAGACCGGGGAGCTGTTTTTT; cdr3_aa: CASSLGALKTGELFF
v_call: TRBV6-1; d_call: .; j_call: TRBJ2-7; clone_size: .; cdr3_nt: TGTGCCAGCAGTGAAGTTGCAGCGGCCGGTGAGAGGCGCGAGCAGTACTTC; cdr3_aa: CASSEVAAAGERREQYF
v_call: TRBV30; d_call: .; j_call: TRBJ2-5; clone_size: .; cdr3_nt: TGTGCCTGGGCCCGGGGCCCAGAAGAGACCCAGTACTTC; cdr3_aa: CAWARGPEETQYF
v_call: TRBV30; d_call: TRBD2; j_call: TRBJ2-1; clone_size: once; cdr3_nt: TGTGCCTGGAAGAGACTAGCGGGAGGAGGAAATGAGCAGTTCTTC; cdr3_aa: CAWKRLAGGGNEQFF
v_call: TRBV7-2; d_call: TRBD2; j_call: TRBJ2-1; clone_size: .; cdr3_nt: TGTGCCAGCAGCTTAGTAGCGGGAGGCTCCTACAATGAGCAGTTCTTC; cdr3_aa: CASSLVAGGSYNEQFF
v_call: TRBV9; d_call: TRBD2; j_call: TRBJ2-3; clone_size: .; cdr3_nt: TGTGCCAGCAGCGTAGCCGGGAGGGCACAAGATACGCAGTATTTT; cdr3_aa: CASSVAGRAQDTQYF
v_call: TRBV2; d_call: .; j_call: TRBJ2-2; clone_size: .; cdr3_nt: TGTGCCAGCAGCCGGTTGGCGTCGAACACCGGGGAGCTGTTTTTT; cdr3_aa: CASSRLASNTGELFF
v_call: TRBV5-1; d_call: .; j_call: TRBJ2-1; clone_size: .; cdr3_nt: TGCGCCAGCAGCCCCCCGCGAAGGGACGATGAGCAGTTCTTC; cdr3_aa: CASSPPRRDDEQFF
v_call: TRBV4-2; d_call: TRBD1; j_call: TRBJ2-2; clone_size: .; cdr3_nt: TGTGCCAGCAGCCACCGAACGATTGGGACAGGCACCGGGGAGCTGTTTTTT; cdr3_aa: CASSHRTIGTGTGELFF
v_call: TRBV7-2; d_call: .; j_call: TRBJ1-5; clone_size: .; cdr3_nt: TGTGCCAGCAGCTCACAGGGATTTGGGCCCCAGCATTTT; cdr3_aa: CASSSQGFGPQHF
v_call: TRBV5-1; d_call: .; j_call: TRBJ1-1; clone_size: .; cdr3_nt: TGCGCCAGCAGCTTGACAGAGAACACTGAAGCTTTCTTT; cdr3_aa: CASSLTENTEAFF
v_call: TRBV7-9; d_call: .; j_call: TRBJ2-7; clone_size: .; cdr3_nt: TGTGCCAGCAGCTTTGGGCTAGCTGGGGGGGAGCAGTACTTC; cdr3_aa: CASSFGLAGGEQYF
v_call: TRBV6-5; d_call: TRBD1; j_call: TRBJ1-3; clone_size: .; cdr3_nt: TGTGCCAGCAGTTACTCGAGGACAGGCGGAAACACCATATATTTT; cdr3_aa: CASSYSRTGGNTIYF
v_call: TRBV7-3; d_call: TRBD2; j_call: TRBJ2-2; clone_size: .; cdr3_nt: TGTGCCAGCAGTTTAGGGGTCGAAACTAGCGCCTACACCGGGGAGCTGTTTTTT; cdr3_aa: CASSLGVETSAYTGELFF
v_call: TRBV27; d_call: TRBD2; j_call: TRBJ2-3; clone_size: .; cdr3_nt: TGTGCCAGCAGGACTAGCTCCTCAGATACGCAGTATTTT; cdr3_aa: CASRTSSSDTQYF
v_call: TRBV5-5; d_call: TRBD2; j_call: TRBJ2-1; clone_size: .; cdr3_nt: TGTGCCAGCAGCCGGAGCGGTCTAGCGGGAGGCCACAATGAGCAGTTCTTC; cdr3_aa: CASSRSGLAGGHNEQFF
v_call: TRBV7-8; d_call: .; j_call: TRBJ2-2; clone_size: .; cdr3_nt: TGTGCCAGCAGCCCCCAGACGGTGAACACCGGGGAGCTGTTTTTT; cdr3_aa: CASSPQTVNTGELFF
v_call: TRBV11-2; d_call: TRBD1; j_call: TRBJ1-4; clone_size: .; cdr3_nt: TGTGCCAGCAGCTCGGGGGACAGGTCTAATGAAAAACTGTTTTTT; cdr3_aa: CASSSGDRSNEKLFF
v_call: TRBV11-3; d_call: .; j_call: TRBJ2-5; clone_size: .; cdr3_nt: TGTGCCAGCAGCTTAGTCTTGGGGACCCAGTACTTC; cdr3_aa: CASSLVLGTQYF
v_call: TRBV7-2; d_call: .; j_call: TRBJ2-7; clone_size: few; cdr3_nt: TGTGCCAGCAGCTACCCGGGAGAGCAGTACTTC; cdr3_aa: CASSYPGEQYF
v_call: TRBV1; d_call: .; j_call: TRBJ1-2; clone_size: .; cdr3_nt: TGCACCAGCAGCCAAGAGGACAGGCGACGTGGGGGTTGGGTTTATGGCTACACCTTC; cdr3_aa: CTSSQEDRRRGGWVYGYTF
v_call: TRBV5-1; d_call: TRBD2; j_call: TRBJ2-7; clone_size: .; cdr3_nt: TGCGCCAGCAGCTTAACTAGCGGGAGTTCAGCCTACGAGCAGTACTTC; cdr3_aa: CASSLTSGSSAYEQYF
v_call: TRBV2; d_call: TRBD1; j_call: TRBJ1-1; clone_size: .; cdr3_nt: TGTGCCAGCAGTTTAAGACAGGGACAGGGGAACACTGAAGCTTTCTTT; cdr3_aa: CASSLRQGQGNTEAFF
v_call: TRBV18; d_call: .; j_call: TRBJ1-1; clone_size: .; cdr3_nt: TGTGCCAGCTCACCACCGTCCAGGGACGCTGAAGCTTTCTTT; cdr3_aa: CASSPPSRDAEAFF
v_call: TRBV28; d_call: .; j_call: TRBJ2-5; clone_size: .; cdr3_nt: TGTGCCAGCAGTCCGTGGAATGCCAAGACCCAGTACTTC; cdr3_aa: CASSPWNAKTQYF
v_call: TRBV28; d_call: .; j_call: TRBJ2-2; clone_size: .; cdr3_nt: TGTGCCAGCACCGGGAGGAACACCGGGGAGCTGTTTTTT; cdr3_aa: CASTGRNTGELFF
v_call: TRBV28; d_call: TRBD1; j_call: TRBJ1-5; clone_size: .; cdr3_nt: TGTGCCAGCAGTTGGACAGGGGGGAGACAGCCCCAGCATTTT; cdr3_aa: CASSWTGGRQPQHF
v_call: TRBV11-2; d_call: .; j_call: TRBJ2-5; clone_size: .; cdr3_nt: TGTGCCAGCAGCCGCTGGGTGCGGATTAAAGAGACCCAGTACTTC; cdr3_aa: CASSRWVRIKETQYF
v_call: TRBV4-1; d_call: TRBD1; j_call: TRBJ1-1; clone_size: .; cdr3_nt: TGCGCCAGCAGCTATGGGACAGTGAACACTGAAGCTTTCTTT; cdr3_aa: CASSYGTVNTEAFF